This TCR beta chain stems from a study of blood T cell repertoires in COVID-19. The wider study: PBMCs, B-cell-depleted T cells, or T cells provided the cDNA or gDNA that made up the material.

The V segment lost 7 bases and the J segment 3 bases; nucleotides outside the gene matches: 6. Germline CDR1 reads MNHEY; CDR2 reads SMNVEV (reference sequence). There are 14 residues in the CDR3. Cohorts were determined from participant-reported clinical history. The data were produced by immunoSEQ multiplex PCR, yet TCRdb's version contains in-frame clones alone and is incomplete. The sample lists roughly 68,000 clones; 65% to 85% were seen once. The chain employs TRBV27 and TRBJ1-5, with TRBD1 identical over 7 bases. The sequenced material came from PBMCs or T cells enriched from blood (not recorded which). The TCR comes from a woman between 40 and 50 years old with acute COVID-19. CDR3 DNA: TGTGCCAGCAAACCGGGACAGTACAATCAGCCCCAGCATTTT. Its translation is CASKPGQYNQPQHF.